The 16 T cell receptor beta chains listed next were all sequenced from one sample in a study of blood T cells in healthy people across ages. A second PCR of roughly 7 to 11 cycles used a sample-barcoded 5' primer and a J-beta primer mix. TCRdb independently ran MiXCR on the 5' RACE reads; one entry per CDR3 protein. Among approximately 940,000 distinct CDR3 sequences listed, 45% to 50% were seen once. Sequenced: blood. These receptors originate from a man aged 30-40 years in good health.

This clonotype was seen only a few times. The rearrangement uses TRBV27 and TRBJ2-3, with 11 bases that match TRBD2. V lost 3 bases and J lost 6; bases outside the gene matches: 11. The germline CDR1 and CDR2 sequences are MNHEY and SMNVEV (reference sequence). CDR3 length: 17 residues. The CDR3 is CASSFLSLAGGPDTQYF. The CDR3 bases are TGTGCCAGCAGTTTTCTCTCCCTAGCGGGGGGCCCCGATACGCAGTATTTT.

The table lists this clonotype with a few counts. The chain couples TRBV5-8 to TRBJ2-1, with unresolved D. The V end was cut by 5 bases, the J end by 9 bases, with 12 bases between. Germline V gene lookup returns CDR1 SGHTS and CDR2 YDEGEE. The CDR3 is made up of 12 amino acids. The CDR3 region is CASRVLGPEQFF. CDR3 coding DNA: TGTGCCAGCAGGGTCTTAGGTCCTGAGCAGTTCTTC.

V is TRBV5-1 and J is TRBJ2-6; D gene ambiguous. CDR3 length: 17 amino acids. Germline CDR1 reads SGHRS; CDR2 reads YFSETQ. Trimming removed 2 bases at V and 0 bases at J, with 12 bases between. In nucleotides, the CDR3 is TGCGCCAGCAGCTTAACCCCCAGGAGCTCTGGGGCCAACGTCCTGACTTTC. Its protein product is CASSLTPRSSGANVLTF.

This clonotype was counted many times. The gene calls are TRBV28 and TRBJ1-1; D perhaps matches TRBD1 (6 bases). The CDR3 sequence is 15 residues long. CDR1 and CDR2 from the germline V gene are MDHEN and SYDVKM. V was trimmed by 4 bases and J by 4 bases, leaving 16 bases between them. For the CDR3, the DNA is TGTGCCAGCAGTTCCAGGGGACGTGTGACCACTGAAGCTTTCTTT. Its protein product is CASSSRGRVTTEAFF.

This clonotype occurred a few times. The chain couples TRBV6-2 or TRBV6-3 to TRBJ2-1, with TRBD2 matching over 7 bases. The CDR3 consists of 13 residues. The trim removed 6 bases at V and 10 bases at J, leaving 9 bases unmatched. CDR1 is MNHEY and CDR2 is SVGEGT in the germline V gene. The CDR3 bases are TGTGCCAGCAGAGCCCAAGGGAGGGAAGAGCAGTTCTTC. It is translated as CASRAQGREEQFF.

A remark on this clonotype: A much larger clone is a single base away; this may be a read error. This chain joins TRBV29-1 and TRBJ2-5; D is tentatively TRBD1 or TRBD2 (6 bases each). V shed 1 base and J shed 13 bases, with 22 bases lying between them. CDR3 length: 14 amino acids. Germline CDR1 reads SQVTM; CDR2 reads ANQGSEA. The CDR3 region is CSVEGRGGAYERYF. The DNA of the CDR3 is TGCAGCGTTGAAGGCAGGGGAGGCGCCTACGAGCGGTACTTC.

The chain uses TRBV30 and TRBJ2-7; possible D gene TRBD1, 5 bases. CDR3 length equals 14 residues. The germline gives CDR1 GTSNPN, CDR2 SVGIG (reference sequence). Trimming took off 2 bases at V and 1 base at J, with 12 bases between the two ends. CDR3 DNA sequence: TGTGCCTGGAGTTTCAAGACAGTTTCCTACGAGCAGTACTTC. Residues: CAWSFKTVSYEQYF.

This clonotype occurred a few times. This chain links TRBV7-9 with TRBJ2-3; no definite D call. This CDR3 contains 13 residues. V lost 6 bases, J lost 2 bases, and 9 bases lay in between. Germline lookup yields CDR1 SEHNR and CDR2 FQNEAQ (reference sequence). The CDR3 DNA sequence: TGTGCCAGCAGTTTTGGAACCACAGATACGCAGTATTTT. It is translated as CASSFGTTDTQYF.

This rearrangement joins TRBV5-1 to TRBJ2-1; 7 bases line up with TRBD1. The DNA matches TRBJ2-7 better at its end, which makes the J call doubtful. The CDR3 runs to 13 residues. In germline, CDR1 is SGHRS, CDR2 YFSETQ. The CDR3 nucleotides read TGCGCCAGCCGCCGGGACAGATACAATGAGCAGTACTTC. As protein: CASRRDRYNEQYF.

The chain joins TRBV6-2 or TRBV6-3 to TRBJ2-1; D is unresolved. Trimming removed 7 bases at V and 5 bases at J, with 3 bases between. Looked up from germline, CDR1 is MNHEY and CDR2 is SVGEGT. The CDR3 is 10 amino acids. CDR3 protein: CASKDNEQFF. As DNA, the CDR3 is TGTGCCAGCAAAGACAATGAGCAGTTCTTC.

This clonotype has just a few counts. The chain employs TRBV20-1 and TRBJ2-7; either TRBD1 or TRBD2 may supply D (5 bases each). V dropped 4 bases and J dropped 3 bases, with 19 bases sitting between them. Germline V gene sequence: CDR1 DFQATT, CDR2 SNEGSKA (reference sequence). This CDR3 is 15 amino acids long. The CDR3 DNA reads TGCAGTGCTACTTGGGGACCAAGGACGGGCTACGAGCAGTACTTC. Translating it yields CSATWGPRTGYEQYF.

This chain connects TRBV6-5 to TRBJ2-5, with D perhaps being TRBD1 or TRBD2 (5 bases each). In germline, CDR1 is MNHEY, CDR2 SVGAGI. The CDR3 has 14 residues. The V gene lost 7 bases and the J gene lost 4 bases, with 16 bases spanning the gap. CDR3 coding DNA: TGTGCCAGCAACCCGGGACGGGGTGTAGAGACCCAGTACTTC. Residues: CASNPGRGVETQYF.

Turning to this clonotype: A much larger clone sits a single nucleotide away, making a read error possible. This rearrangement joins TRBV5-1 to TRBJ1-5; D gene unclear. Germline-derived CDR1 and CDR2 are SGHRS and YFSETQ. V was trimmed by 3 bases and J by 7 bases, leaving 11 bases between them. The CDR3 is 13 residues long. The CDR3 here is CASSSSSQQPQHF. CDR3 bases: TGCGCCAGCAGCTCGTCTAGTCAACAGCCCCAGCATTTT.

This clonotype was seen just once. The rearrangement uses TRBV7-9 and TRBJ1-2; TRBD1 might be the D (5 bases). Trimming shortened V by 5 bases and J by 8 bases, and 27 bases separated the two germline ends. This CDR3 comprises 17 residues. CDR1 is SEHNR, CDR2 FQNEAQ, per germline (reference sequence). In nucleotides, the CDR3 is TGTGCCAGCAGCCCCTTCGATCTGCAGGGAGCAGTGGGCGGCTACACCTTC. The encoded protein is CASSPFDLQGAVGGYTF.

The gene calls are TRBV6-6 and TRBJ2-1; 10 nucleotides match TRBD2. Germline CDR1 MNHNY, CDR2 SVGAGI (reference sequence). V gave up 5 bases and J gave up 6 bases; unmatched junction bases: 7. This CDR3 is built from 15 residues. The CDR3 loop reads CASSRPSGGLNEQFF. The CDR3 DNA follows: TGTGCCAGCAGTCGCCCTAGCGGGGGCCTCAATGAGCAGTTCTTC.

This clonotype is a singleton in its sample. The rearrangement uses TRBV6-1 and TRBJ1-5; D is unresolved. The ends were cut back, 10 bases at V and 5 bases at J, with 12 bases in the middle. Germline V gene lookup returns CDR1 MNHNS and CDR2 SASEGT. The CDR3 is 12 residues long. The CDR3 protein is CAMGGDHQPQHF. DNA of the CDR3: TGTGCCATGGGTGGTGACCATCAGCCCCAGCATTTT.